The next 30 T cell receptor beta chains were all read from a single sample in a study of tumor-infiltrating lymphocytes in primary liver carcinoma. Between about 17 and 34 mg of unsorted bulk tissue served as the source from which RNA and DNA were co-extracted. A constant-region primer primed TCR beta cDNA synthesis from 450 to 550 ng of total RNA. Researchers made the TCR beta libraries by running three nested multiplex PCR rounds with slightly modified ARM-PCR. Running roughly 10 cycles apiece, the first two PCR rounds relied on TRBV1-TRBV30 forward primers together with a C-beta reverse primer. TCRdb re-analysed the multiplex PCR reads in MiXCR, keeping a single row per CDR3 protein. The sample records approximately 47,000 distinct CDR3 sequences, roughly 77% being singletons. Specimen: liver tumor tissue from sampling region 3. Regarding subset: tumor region T3, left-lateral pole. Receptors originate from a man aged 35 to 55 with primary liver carcinoma and hepatitis B virus infection.

Comments on this clonotype: The junction departs from germline at one end; a sequencing error may be responsible. This chain joins TRBV4-2 and TRBJ1-6; the D is unclear. There are 15 residues in the CDR3. Germline loops: CDR1 LGHNA, CDR2 YNFKEQ. The CDR3 region has the DNA TGTGCAAGCAGCCGCTTGGACTGTGAGAATTCACCCCTCCACTTT. Amino acids: CASSRLDCENSPLHF.

For this clonotype: The junction departs from the called germline gene at one end, perhaps through a read error. The chain is built from TRBV5-1 and TRBJ2-5, with D tentatively TRBD2 (7 bases). The CDR3 is made up of 15 amino acids. The germline gives CDR1 SGHRS, CDR2 YFSETQ. The CDR3 sequence: CASSLEGGVTETQYF. CDR3 nucleotide sequence: TGTGCCAGCAGCTTGGAAGGGGGGGTGACAGAGACCCAGTACTTC.

Note on this clonotype: The junction departs from the called germline gene at one end, perhaps through a read error. J is TRBJ2-3 and V is TRBV11-2, with 8 positions matching TRBD2. The CDR3 runs 15 residues. Germline V gene data show CDR1 as SGHAT and CDR2 as FQNNGV. CDR3 sequence: CVSSSIAGSADTQYF. The CDR3 DNA sequence: TGTGTCAGCAGCTCAATAGCGGGGAGCGCAGATACGCAGTATTTT. The full variable domain, rest sourced from reference TRBV11-2 and TRBJ2-3, is EAGVAQSPRYKIIEKRQSVAFWCNPISGHATLYWYQQILGQGPKLLIQFQNNGVVDDSQLPKDRFSAERLKGVDSTLKIQPAKLEDSAVYLCVSSSIAGSADTQYFGPGTRLTVL.

This sequence joins TRBV6-6 and TRBJ1-5; D gene ambiguous. CDR3 length: 16 amino acids. V lost 2 bases and J 8 bases, leaving 19 bases between the germline ends. CDR1 and CDR2 (germline): MNHNY, SVGAGI (reference sequence). The CDR3 bases are TGTGCCAGCAGTTACCGAGCAGAGTATAGCATTAAGCCCCAGCATTTT. This translates into CASSYRAEYSIKPQHF.

J is TRBJ1-4 and V is TRBV11-2, with a weak D call TRBD1 (5 bases). Germline lookup yields CDR1 SGHAT and CDR2 FQNNGV. The CDR3 contains 14 residues. The germline V and J ends were trimmed by 0 bases and 17 bases, with 19 bases remaining between them. The DNA for the CDR3 is TGTGCCAGCAGCTTAGATGTTGGGGACGAAAAATTTTTTTTT. This sequence encodes CASSLDVGDEKFFF.

On this clonotype: A junction end diverges from the germline sequence, so it may reflect a read error. The V gene is TRBV11-2, the J gene TRBJ2-7, with unresolved D. Germline V lookup: CDR1 SGHAT, CDR2 FQNNGV. There are 14 residues in the CDR3. The CDR3, as DNA: TGTGCCAGCAGTTTCCGAGTTCCTCGAATCGAGAAGTACTTC. Translating it yields CASSFRVPRIEKYF.

The chain recombines TRBV3-1 with TRBJ2-4; maybe TRBD1 (6 bases). The CDR3 totals 15 residues. The germline CDR1 and CDR2 sequences are LGHDT and YNNKEL (reference sequence). The V gene lost 0 bases and the J gene lost 7 bases, with 13 bases spanning the gap. The CDR3 nucleotides read TGTGCCAGCAGCCAAGATATCGGACAGTGGAACATTCAGTACTTC. Amino acids: CASSQDIGQWNIQYF. The full variable domain, completed using reference TRBV3-1 and TRBJ2-4, is DTAVSQTPKYLVTQMGNDKSIKCEQNLGHDTMYWYKQDSKKFLKIMFSYNNKELIINETVPNRFSPKSPDKAHLNLHINSLELGDSAVYFCASSQDIGQWNIQYFGAGTRLSVL.

In its sample, this clonotype was seen many times. This sequence joins TRBV4-1 and TRBJ2-7; D ambiguous. Trimming cost V 4 bases and J 2 bases, with 15 bases left between them. CDR1 MGHRA and CDR2 YSYEKL come from the germline V gene. CDR3 length equals 15 residues. CDR3 in amino acids: CASSPGSLTPYEQYF. The CDR3 DNA reads as TGCGCCAGCAGCCCCGGCTCTTTGACCCCCTACGAGCAGTACTTC.

This clonotype was counted at least ten times. V usage is TRBV6-2 or TRBV6-3 and J usage is TRBJ2-3; 8 nucleotides align to TRBD2. Germline CDR1 MNHEY, CDR2 SVGEGT. This CDR3 contains 16 residues. V trimming: 0 bases; J trimming: 2 bases; junction bases outside the gene matches: 4. The CDR3 DNA is TGTGCCAGCAGTTACTCTCCGGGAGGGAACACAGATACGCAGTATTTT. Its protein product is CASSYSPGGNTDTQYF.

Worth noting for this clonotype: An end of the junction does not agree with germline; a read error may underlie this. This chain joins TRBV4-1 and TRBJ2-2; 8 bases align to TRBD1. The CDR3 spans 15 residues. Germline CDR1 and CDR2: MGHRA and YSYEKL. CDR3 region: CANSQDRVFTGELFF. CDR3 sequence (DNA): TGCGCCAACAGTCAGGACAGGGTTTTCACCGGGGAGTTGTTTTTT.

This clonotype was recorded many times. The V call is TRBV6-1, the J call TRBJ2-2; TRBD1 matches at 8 bases. The CDR3 has 15 residues. Germline trimming cut 3 bases from V and 1 base from J; bases unmatched to any gene: 1. The germline V gene encodes CDR1 MNHNS and CDR2 SASEGT. The CDR3 DNA reads as TGTGCCAGCAGTGAGGGACAGGTGAACACCGGGGAGCTGTTTTTT. It is translated as CASSEGQVNTGELFF.

There are a few counts of this clonotype. A read error may explain this, as a much larger clone is one base away. The chain employs TRBV30 and TRBJ2-5; D gene uncertain. CDR1 is GTSNPN, CDR2 SVGIG, per germline (reference sequence). The CDR3 length is 15 residues. Here the CDR3 reads CAWSVHWQVQGTQYF. For the CDR3, the DNA is TGTGCCTGGAGTGTACATTGGCAGGTCCAAGGGACCCAGTACTTC. The full variable domain, rest sourced from reference TRBV30 and TRBJ2-5, is SQTIHQWPATLVQPVGSPLSLECTVEGTSNPNLYWYRQAAGRGLQLLFYSVGIGQISSEVPQNLSASRPQDRQFILSSKKLLLSDSGFYLCAWSVHWQVQGTQYFGPGTRLLVL.

A word on this clonotype: The conserved final phenylalanine or tryptophan is absent from the CDR3, which likely points to a read error. This chain links TRBV29-1 with TRBJ2-3; D perhaps matches TRBD2 (5 bases). Trimming cost V 8 bases and J 4 bases, with 19 bases left between them. This CDR3 spans 14 amino acids. Germline V gene lookup returns CDR1 SQVTM and CDR2 ANQGSEA. In nucleotides, the CDR3 is TGCAGCATTGTGGAGAGGGATCGGTCAGATACGCAGTATGTT. It yields the protein CSIVERDRSDTQYV.

This clonotype occurred once. One end of the junction varies from germline; a read error may be responsible. The gene calls are TRBV18 and TRBJ1-5; D unresolved. This CDR3 region has 16 residues. The germline CDR1 and CDR2 sequences are KGHSH and LQKENI. The CDR3 is CASSPPGSDRNRPQHF. The CDR3 DNA reads TGTGCCAGCTCACCACCGGGGTCAGACCGCAATCGGCCCCAGCATTTT. The full variable domain, in which reference TRBV18 and TRBJ1-5 provide the parts outside the CDR3, is NAGVMQNPRHLVRRRGQEARLRCSPMKGHSHVYWYRQLPEEGLKFMVYLQKENIIDESGMPKERFSAEFPKEGPSILRIQQVVRGDSAAYFCASSPPGSDRNRPQHFGDGTRLSIL.

As regards this clonotype: A junction boundary mismatches the germline segment, possibly from a read error. The genes are TRBV14 and TRBJ1-1; D is unclear. The CDR3 loop spans 12 amino acids. Germline V CDR1 and CDR2: SGHDN, FVKESK. The CDR3, as DNA: TGTGCCAGCAGGCAGGACCGGGCTGAAGCTATCTTT. Translation gives CASRQDRAEAIF.

Concerning this clonotype itself: At one boundary the junction diverges from the germline segment, which might be a read error. This sequence joins TRBV6-6 and TRBJ2-3, with 10 positions matching TRBD1. From germline, CDR1 is MNHNY and CDR2 SVGAGI (reference sequence). This CDR3 region has 16 residues. The CDR3 DNA sequence: TGTGTCAGCAGTCTCTTCTTGGGACAGGGGACAGATACGCAGTATTTT. Amino acids: CVSSLFLGQGTDTQYF.

To note about this clonotype: The CDR3 does not close with the conserved phenylalanine or tryptophan, likely indicating a read error. V is TRBV4-1 and J is TRBJ2-7; no reliable D call. CDR1 is MGHRA, CDR2 YSYEKL, per germline. This CDR3 is built from 15 residues. Trimming took off 5 bases at V and 4 bases at J, with 18 bases between the two ends. The CDR3 DNA sequence: TGCGCCAGCAGCTCTATAGATGAACCACCATACGAGCAGTACCTC. Amino acid sequence: CASSSIDEPPYEQYL.

The V gene is TRBV6-5, the J gene TRBJ2-3; D is unclear. Germline V gene sequence: CDR1 MNHEY, CDR2 SVGAGI. There are 14 residues in the CDR3. Trimming shortened V by 2 bases and J by 3 bases, and 9 bases separated the two germline ends. CDR3 region: CASSYARWTDTQYF. CDR3 DNA sequence: TGTGCCAGCAGTTACGCACGATGGACAGATACGCAGTATTTT.

Concerning this clonotype itself: A clone one base away is much larger, so this may be a read error. The rearrangement joins TRBV16 to TRBJ2-3; TRBD2 might be the D (6 bases). The CDR3 has 13 residues. Germline V CDR1 and CDR2: KGHSY, FQNENV. CDR3 sequence (DNA): TGTGCCAGCAGCCACACTAGCACAGTTACGCAGTATTTT. Its translation is CASSHTSTVTQYF.

The gene calls are TRBV28 and TRBJ2-7; TRBD1 matches 7 bases. CDR1 and CDR2 from the germline V gene are MDHEN and SYDVKM. This CDR3 has 14 amino acids. After removal of 7 bases from V and 3 bases from J, the junction contained 9 bases not matched to a gene. CDR3 in amino acids: CASIKRAGGYEQYF. CDR3 DNA: TGTGCCAGCATCAAGAGGGCAGGGGGCTACGAGCAGTACTTC.

V usage is TRBV12-3 or TRBV12-4 and J usage is TRBJ1-1; D gene unclear. The CDR3 loop spans 14 amino acids. The germline V and J ends were trimmed by 11 bases and 4 bases, with 20 bases remaining between them. The DNA of the CDR3 is TGTGCCTGCATCCTAGCCCATCTTAGCACTGAAGCTTTCTTT. Encoded protein: CACILAHLSTEAFF.

In this sample, this clonotype turned up many times. Here the CDR3 reads CASSAHYEQYF. In nucleotides, the CDR3 is TGTGCCAGCAGTGCCCACTACGAGCAGTACTTC. The chain has TRBV6-1 and TRBJ2-7; no reliable D call. The CDR3 length is 11 residues. Germline CDR1 is MNHNS and CDR2 is SASEGT. Between the trimmed V and J ends, which lost 4 bases and 3 bases, there was a span of 4 bases.

Comment on this clonotype: A read error is possible here, since a much larger clone lies one base away. The CDR3 nucleotides are TGTGACAGCACTGGAGGGGGGGGACTAGCGGATTACAATGAGCAGTTCTTC. Translated: CDSTGGGGLADYNEQFF. The chain has TRBV28 and TRBJ2-1, with 11 bases matching TRBD2. CDR1 MDHEN and CDR2 SYDVKM come from the germline V gene. CDR3 size: 17 residues.

This clonotype was seen once. A much bigger clone sits one base away, suggesting this may be a read error. This sequence joins TRBV14 and TRBJ2-1, with 8 bases lining up with TRBD2. The CDR3 totals 15 residues. Germline V lookup: CDR1 SGHDN, CDR2 FVKESK. This CDR3 reads CAGSAAAGAYNEQFF. The CDR3 bases are TGTGCCGGCAGTGCCGCAGCGGGAGCCTACAATGAGCAGTTCTTC.

Only a few counts were recorded for this clonotype. The junction shows a germline mismatch at one end, possibly a read error. V gene TRBV10-3 combines with J gene TRBJ2-3, with a weak D call TRBD2 (5 bases). This CDR3 has 15 amino acids. CDR1 and CDR2 (germline): ENHRY, SYGVKD. The CDR3 loop reads CTISERVGATDTQYF. In DNA, the CDR3 is TGTACCATCAGTGAGAGAGTGGGAGCAACAGATACGCAGTATTTT.

In regard to this clonotype: The junction and the germline gene differ at one end; a read error may be behind it. This chain uses TRBV11-2 with TRBJ2-2; TRBD1 matches 7 bases. CDR1 is SGHAT, CDR2 FQNNGV, per germline. The CDR3 is 16 amino acids. CDR3 nucleotide sequence: TGTGACAGCAGCATGGAACCGACAGGGATCACCGGGGAGCTGTTTTTT. It translates to CDSSMEPTGITGELFF.

On this clonotype itself: Sequence at one end of the junction differs from germline and may be a read error. The chain has TRBV5-1 and TRBJ2-6; D assignment may be TRBD1 or TRBD2 (5 bases each). Germline values: CDR1 SGHRS, CDR2 YFSETQ. The CDR3 spans 16 residues. CDR3 region: CASSGGSSSGANLLTF. DNA for the CDR3: TGCGCCAGCAGCGGGGGATCGAGCTCCGGGGCCAACCTCCTGACTTTC.

Concerning this clonotype itself: The DNA is left out, because the CDR3 cannot be placed on it with certainty; the CDR3 is given as TCRdb lists it. The chain has TRBV5-4 and TRBJ1-1; the table gives TRBD1 as D, unverified against the DNA. In germline, CDR1 is SGHNT, CDR2 YYREEE (reference sequence). The CDR3 comprises 16 residues, both ends counted. The chain's CDR3 is CANSFGAGTANTEAYF.

On this clonotype: A read error may produce the germline difference seen at one junction end. The DNA of the CDR3 is TGTGCCACCAGTTTAATGCCAAGCGCTAGGGAGACCCAGTACTTC. This encodes CATSLMPSARETQYF. This sequence joins TRBV28 and TRBJ2-5; no clear D gene. The CDR3 is 15 amino acids. CDR1 MDHEN and CDR2 SYDVKM come from the germline V gene. The full variable domain, completed using reference TRBV28 and TRBJ2-5, is DVKVTQSSRYLVKRTGEKVFLECVQDMDHENMFWYRQDPGLGLRLIYFSYDVKMKEKGDIPEGYSVSREKKERFSLILESASTNQTSMYLCATSLMPSARETQYFGPGTRLLVL.

At least ten counts were recorded for this clonotype. The rearrangement joins TRBV7-9 to TRBJ2-1, with TRBD2 matching over 10 bases. Trimming cost V 2 bases and J 7 bases; bases outside gene matches: 5. Germline V lookup: CDR1 SEHNR, CDR2 FQNEAQ (reference sequence). The CDR3 has 15 residues. The CDR3 sequence is CASSLMGTSVNEQFF. The CDR3 DNA reads as TGTGCCAGCAGCTTAATGGGGACTAGCGTGAATGAGCAGTTCTTC.